This entry describes one TCR beta chain. The source of the sample is a study of human T cells and chemical hapten exposure. Across the study: All through the approximately 25-week study, the scalp of each patient received diphenylcyclopropenone doses weekly. Diagnoses of alopecia areata, totalis or universalis occurred in mostly female patients.

V lost 3 bases and J 2 bases, leaving 6 bases between the germline ends. CDR3 size: 12 residues. Germline CDR1 reads SGHRS; CDR2 reads YFSETQ. Study processing details: Individual samples carried between roughly 20,000 and 690,600 TCRs, with 95,638 as the median. In TCRdb, the RACE reads were re-called with MiXCR into one record per CDR3 protein. The authors' filters were not applied to this entry. The repertoire has under 50,000 distinct CDR3 sequences, 10% to 15% of them found once; the top ten carry roughly 2.5%. Time point defined: patch test 3, about 24 weeks after DPC sensitization. Treatment specified: therapeutic diphenylcyclopropenone sensitization with weekly scalp DPC. Unfractionated whole blood was the source from which total RNA was extracted.

This chain connects TRBV5-1 to TRBJ2-7; the D is unclear. This receptor was obtained from a woman aged 40 to 55 with alopecia areata. Some clones in this sample may be carry-over from other donors' samples. This material consisted of whole blood, taken in connection with sensitization to the hapten diphenylcyclopropenone (DPC). The CDR3 nucleotides are TGCGCCAGCAGCTCGCGAACCTACGAGCAGTACTTC. It specifies CASSSRTYEQYF.